What follows are 31 T cell receptor beta chains derived from one specimen sequenced in a study of blood T cell repertoires in COVID-19. Assay used: immunoSEQ multiplex PCR; TCRdb lists only in-frame clones, some missing. Of roughly 75,000 clones in the sample, roughly four fifths were seen once. The sample was peripheral blood. These receptors were taken from a man aged 70 or older with acute or convalescent COVID-19.

The chain combines TRBV6-5 with TRBJ2-2; D is possibly TRBD2 (6 bases). The V and J ends lost 3 bases and 6 bases respectively, with 17 bases between them. Germline CDR1 and CDR2: MNHEY and SVGAGI. The CDR3 spans 16 residues. This CDR3 reads CASSYHRESGAGELFF. In DNA, the CDR3 is TGTGCCAGCAGTTATCACCGGGAGTCGGGTGCCGGGGAGCTGTTTTTT.

The gene calls are TRBV24-1 and TRBJ2-1, with D possibly matching TRBD2 (5 bases). CDR3 length: 18 residues. Trimming shortened V by 4 bases and J by 0 bases, and 18 bases separated the two germline ends. The germline CDR1 and CDR2 sequences are KGHDR and SFDVKD. The CDR3 DNA sequence: TGTGCCACCAGTGACTCCTTTAGCGCGCCTAGCTCCTACAATGAGCAGTTCTTC. It is translated as CATSDSFSAPSSYNEQFF.

This sequence joins TRBV19 and TRBJ2-4; no definite D call. The CDR3 length is 16 residues. The V gene lost 5 bases and the J gene lost 8 bases, with 22 bases spanning the gap. Germline CDR1 reads LNHDA; CDR2 reads SQIVND (reference sequence). CDR3 residues: CASSYVVSYHRDIQYF. As DNA, the CDR3 is TGTGCCAGTAGTTATGTAGTTTCGTATCATAGAGACATTCAGTACTTC.

This clone was seen a handful of times. The gene calls are TRBV27 and TRBJ1-5, with D uncertain. CDR3 length: 13 residues. Deletions cut 3 bases from V and 3 bases from J, with 6 bases between. In germline, CDR1 is MNHEY, CDR2 SMNVEV (reference sequence). CDR3 amino acids: CASSFGYNQPQHF. As DNA, the CDR3 is TGTGCCAGCAGTTTCGGGTACAATCAGCCCCAGCATTTT.

The chain joins TRBV18 to TRBJ2-5, with 11 bases identical to TRBD1. Germline CDR1 and CDR2: KGHSH and LQKENI. Unmatched junction bases numbered 5, after V lost 4 bases and J lost 1 base. The CDR3 contains 16 residues. The CDR3 DNA reads TGTGCCAGCTCACACGGGACAGGGGGGGTCCAAGAGACCCAGTACTTC. Its protein is CASSHGTGGVQETQYF. Using reference TRBV18 and TRBJ2-5 for the parts outside the CDR3, the full variable domain is NAGVMQNPRHLVRRRGQEARLRCSPMKGHSHVYWYRQLPEEGLKFMVYLQKENIIDESGMPKERFSAEFPKEGPSILRIQQVVRGDSAAYFCASSHGTGGVQETQYFGPGTRLLVL.

The chain recombines TRBV12-3 or TRBV12-4 with TRBJ1-2, with D uncertain. This CDR3 spans 13 amino acids. With 5 bases removed from V and 0 bases from J, the gap between germline ends came to 7 bases. CDR3 bases: TGTGCCAGCAGTCCCCCAGCTAACTATGGCTACACCTTC. Translating gives CASSPPANYGYTF.

The CDR3 bases are TGTGCCAGCAGCCTTCCCGGGTCTGGTAGCTATGGCTACACCTTC. This sequence encodes CASSLPGSGSYGYTF. The chain links TRBV28 to TRBJ1-2; D unresolved. V lost 6 bases and J 4 bases, leaving 18 bases between the germline ends. Germline CDR1 is MDHEN and CDR2 is SYDVKM. The CDR3 has 15 amino acids.

This chain joins TRBV7-2 and TRBJ1-1; TRBD1 matches at 7 bases. The CDR3 sequence is 15 residues long. Germline assignment: CDR1 SGHTA and CDR2 FQGNSA. V lost 4 bases and J lost 0; bases outside the gene matches: 5. The CDR3 here is CASSSTGNLNTEAFF. The CDR3 nucleotides are TGTGCCAGCAGCTCGACAGGGAACCTGAACACTGAAGCTTTCTTT.

CDR3 coding DNA: TGTGCCTGGAGTCCCAGATCGGGGGGCTCATTGAACACTGAAGCTTTCTTT. Residues: CAWSPRSGGSLNTEAFF. The chain joins TRBV30 to TRBJ1-1; TRBD1 is a possible D gene (6 bases). Trimming stripped 2 bases from V and 0 bases from J, with 19 bases between. Per germline, CDR1 GTSNPN and CDR2 SVGIG (reference sequence). The CDR3 is 17 residues long.

The chain combines TRBV24-1 with TRBJ2-3; a weak D match, TRBD1 (6 bases). V was pared by 0 bases and J by 1 base, with 7 bases between. Germline CDR1 is KGHDR and CDR2 is SFDVKD. The CDR3 runs to 15 residues. CDR3 protein: CATSDLHRGTDTQYF. DNA for the CDR3: TGTGCCACCAGTGATTTGCACAGGGGCACAGATACGCAGTATTTT.

The chain joins TRBV29-1 to TRBJ2-7; D ambiguous. V dropped 5 bases and J dropped 3 bases, with 2 bases sitting between them. CDR3 size: 9 residues. Germline CDR1 and CDR2: SQVTM and ANQGSEA. The CDR3 here is CSVLYEQYF. The CDR3 DNA reads as TGCAGCGTTCTCTACGAGCAGTACTTC.

The chain links TRBV10-2 to TRBJ2-1; 12 bases are a match to TRBD2. The CDR3 length is 15 residues. Trimming cost V 3 bases and J 8 bases; bases outside gene matches: 5. CDR1 is WSHSY, CDR2 SAAADI, per germline. The CDR3 protein is CASSDRTSGNDEQFF. The CDR3 DNA reads as TGCGCCAGCAGTGACAGGACTAGCGGGAATGATGAGCAGTTCTTC.

This clone came up once. The CDR3 is CASSSRETMNTEAFF. The CDR3 DNA reads TGTGCCAGTAGTAGCCGGGAGACAATGAACACTGAAGCTTTCTTT. V gene TRBV19 combines with J gene TRBJ1-1; D ambiguous. Germline assignment: CDR1 LNHDA and CDR2 SQIVND (reference sequence). V was cut by 4 bases and J by 0 bases, with 12 bases left in between. This CDR3 comprises 15 residues.

This clone appeared a few times. The chain carries TRBV27 and TRBJ1-1, with D possibly TRBD1 on 5 matching bases. This CDR3 is built from 10 residues. V was clipped by 11 bases and J by 8 bases, with 12 bases between them. Germline-derived CDR1 and CDR2 are MNHEY and SMNVEV (reference sequence). CDR3 sequence (DNA): TGTGCCGCAGGGATTGGGGAAGCTTTCTTT. This codes for CAAGIGEAFF.

The chain carries TRBV20-1 and TRBJ2-1; TRBD1 matches 9 bases. V was pared by 3 bases and J by 5 bases, with 8 bases of the junction left unmatched. This CDR3 is 15 amino acids long. Germline V gene data show CDR1 as DFQATT and CDR2 as SNEGSKA (reference sequence). The DNA for the CDR3 is TGCAGTGCTAGTGGAGACAGGGGGTCTAACAATGAGCAGTTCTTC. It specifies CSASGDRGSNNEQFF.

The genes are TRBV19 and TRBJ2-2; unclear D gene. V lost 7 bases to trimming and J lost 2 bases, with 8 bases between them. Germline V gives CDR1 LNHDA, CDR2 SQIVND (reference sequence). The CDR3 loop spans 13 amino acids. The CDR3 spells CASTLPNTGELFF. Written as DNA, the CDR3 is TGTGCCAGTACTCTCCCCAACACCGGGGAGCTGTTTTTT.

This clone appeared a few times. The rearrangement links TRBV5-4 to TRBJ2-3; maybe TRBD2 (5 bases). V was clipped by 4 bases and J by 4 bases, with 16 bases between them. There are 15 residues in the CDR3. Germline CDR1 SGHNT, CDR2 YYREEE (reference sequence). CDR3 loop: CASSLELAVADTQYF. CDR3 nucleotide sequence: TGTGCCAGCAGCCTCGAGCTAGCTGTCGCAGATACGCAGTATTTT.

V usage is TRBV7-3 and J usage is TRBJ2-1; 7 bases are shared with TRBD2. The CDR3 length is 15 residues. CDR1 and CDR2 from the germline V gene are SGHTA and FQGTGA. V was pared by 4 bases and J by 4 bases, with 7 bases of the junction left unmatched. CDR3 sequence reads: CASSWEGLPYNEQFF. The CDR3 DNA sequence: TGTGCCAGCAGCTGGGAGGGACTTCCTTACAATGAGCAGTTCTTC.

The gene calls are TRBV5-1 and TRBJ1-4; 7 nucleotides align to TRBD1. Looked up from germline, CDR1 is SGHRS and CDR2 is YFSETQ. Losses at the gene ends were 2 bases for V and 0 bases for J; bases not matched to a gene: 4. The CDR3 contains 16 residues. The CDR3 here is CASSFNRGATNEKLFF. The CDR3, as DNA: TGCGCCAGCAGCTTTAACAGGGGTGCAACTAATGAAAAACTGTTTTTT.

This clone came up a few times. The J gene is TRBJ2-3, the V gene TRBV11-1; D might be TRBD2 (6 bases). V was pared by 4 bases and J by 3 bases, with 14 bases between. CDR1 SGHAT and CDR2 FQDESV come from the germline V gene (reference sequence). The CDR3 loop spans 15 amino acids. The CDR3 bases are TGTGCCAGCAGCTCGGCCAGTCGGGAGACAGATACGCAGTATTTT. It specifies CASSSASRETDTQYF.

This sequence joins TRBV5-8 and TRBJ1-5, with 8 nucleotides matching TRBD1. Unmatched junction bases numbered 9, after V lost 4 bases and J lost 6 bases. Per germline, CDR1 SGHTS and CDR2 YDEGEE. The CDR3 has 15 residues. For the CDR3, the DNA is TGTGCCAGCAGCCCCGGGACAGGCGCGATTCAGCCCCAGCATTTT. Encoded protein: CASSPGTGAIQPQHF.

This clone was detected once. The chain carries TRBV10-2 and TRBJ2-2; 11 nucleotides align to TRBD2. There are 15 residues in the CDR3. Germline CDR1 WSHSY, CDR2 SAAADI. V gave up 3 bases and J gave up 6 bases; unmatched junction bases: 3. This CDR3 reads CASSDTSGSSGELFF. The DNA of the CDR3 is TGCGCCAGCAGTGACACTAGCGGGAGCTCCGGGGAGCTGTTTTTT.

This clone has just one count. The rearrangement joins TRBV6-4 to TRBJ2-3, with 7 bases lining up with TRBD1. V shed 6 bases and J 6 bases; nucleotides not matched to a gene: 6. The CDR3 has 13 amino acids. The germline gives CDR1 MRHNA, CDR2 SNTAGT. The CDR3, as DNA: TGTGCCAGCAGCGTAGACAGGGCCGATACGCAGTATTTT. This gives the protein CASSVDRADTQYF.

The chain employs TRBV29-1 and TRBJ1-1; TRBD1 aligns across 12 bases. The CDR3 length is 13 residues. From germline, CDR1 is SQVTM and CDR2 ANQGSEA. Trimming at V came to 3 bases and at J to 7 bases, leaving 3 bases not matched to a gene. This CDR3 reads CSVEGQGAGEAFF. The CDR3 DNA reads as TGCAGCGTTGAGGGACAGGGGGCAGGTGAAGCTTTCTTT.

J is TRBJ2-5 and V is TRBV29-1; no firm D call. Germline CDR1 reads SQVTM; CDR2 reads ANQGSEA. Trimming removed 0 bases at V and 3 bases at J, with 11 bases between. The CDR3 has 14 amino acids. The CDR3 nucleotides are TGCAGCGTTGAAGATCCGGGTCCGGAAGAGACCCAGTACTTC. This encodes CSVEDPGPEETQYF. Supplemented by reference TRBV29-1 and TRBJ2-5, the full variable domain reads SAVISQKPSRDICQRGTSLTIQCQVDSQVTMMFWYRQQPGQSLTLIATANQGSEATYESGFVIDKFPISRPNLTFSTLTVSNMSPEDSSIYLCSVEDPGPEETQYFGPGTRLLVL.

V is TRBV9 and J is TRBJ1-1; tentatively, D is TRBD1 (6 bases). The germline V gene has CDR1 SGDLS and CDR2 YYNGEE. The V and J ends lost 5 bases and 3 bases respectively, with 11 bases between them. The CDR3 has 13 residues. The CDR3 region has the DNA TGTGCCAGCAGAAACAGGGCGGACACTGAAGCTTTCTTT. Its translation: CASRNRADTEAFF. Looking up the rest from reference TRBV9 and TRBJ1-1 gives the full variable domain: DSGVTQTPKHLITATGQRVTLRCSPRSGDLSVYWYQQSLDQGLQFLIQYYNGEERAKGNILERFSAQQFPDLHSELNLSSLELGDSALYFCASRNRADTEAFFGQGTRLTVV.

To note about this clone: This same CDR3 is encoded by further DNA sequences in the sample. The chain couples TRBV6-2 or TRBV6-3 to TRBJ2-7, with TRBD1 as a possible D gene (6 bases). This CDR3 spans 14 amino acids. CDR1 and CDR2 from the germline V gene are MNHEY and SVGEGT. V gave up 0 bases and J gave up 0 bases, with 6 bases separating them. The CDR3 DNA sequence: TGTGCCAGCAGTTACTCGGACAGCTCCTACGAGCAGTACTTC. Translation: CASSYSDSSYEQYF.

This clone occurred once. This chain joins TRBV7-3 and TRBJ1-1; TRBD1 matches at 9 bases. There are 12 residues in the CDR3. The J segment lost 8 bases and the V segment lost 3 bases, leaving 1 base of the junction unmatched. The germline CDR1 and CDR2 sequences are SGHTA and FQGTGA. CDR3: CASSFDRGEAFF. The CDR3 DNA reads as TGTGCCAGCAGCTTCGACAGGGGGGAAGCTTTCTTT.

V gene TRBV3-1 (or the pseudogene TRBV3-2) combines with J gene TRBJ2-7; D is possibly TRBD2 (5 bases). Looked up from germline, CDR1 is LGHDT and CDR2 is YNNKEL (reference sequence). The germline V and J ends were trimmed by 4 bases and 5 bases, with 9 bases remaining between them. This CDR3 has 12 amino acids. CDR3 sequence: CASSPEGHEQYF. CDR3 nucleotide sequence: TGTGCCAGCAGCCCCGAGGGCCACGAGCAGTACTTC.

The chain combines TRBV30 with TRBJ1-5; D uncertain. CDR3 length: 13 amino acids. The ends were cut back, 1 base at V and 5 bases at J, with 9 bases in the middle. Germline loops: CDR1 GTSNPN, CDR2 SVGIG (reference sequence). CDR3 sequence: CAWSDVSHQPQHF. In DNA form, the CDR3 reads TGTGCCTGGAGTGACGTCAGTCATCAGCCCCAGCATTTT.

The chain links TRBV29-1 to TRBJ1-5; D uncertain. Looked up from germline, CDR1 is SQVTM and CDR2 is ANQGSEA. The CDR3 contains 13 residues. Trimming shortened V by 4 bases and J by 0 bases, and 7 bases separated the two germline ends. CDR3 DNA: TGCAGCGTTGGTTTTTATAGCAATCAGCCCCAGCATTTT. Its protein is CSVGFYSNQPQHF.